Listed below are T cell receptor beta chains from one sample, sequenced in a study of blood T cell repertoires in COVID-19. The assay was immunoSEQ multiplex PCR, and TCRdb's table has in-frame clones only and misses some. The sample carries about 300,000 clones, 80% to 90% recorded once. Sample: PBMCs or T cells enriched from blood (not recorded which). The source is a man aged 25 to 40 who had recovered from COVID-19. Both conserved end residues are part of each CDR3. A D gene is named only where the DNA matches it firmly. Size values are once, few and many counts, or a class for expanded clones, and some rows have none.

v_gene: TRBV7-3
d_gene: .
j_gene: TRBJ1-6
abundance: .
CDR3aa: CASSSGGGTPLHF
CDR3nt: TGTGCCAGCAGCTCGGGAGGCGGAACACCCCTCCACTTT

v_gene: TRBV16
d_gene: TRBD2
j_gene: TRBJ2-2
abundance: once
CDR3aa: CASSQSGSGAELFF
CDR3nt: TGTGCCAGCAGCCAATCGGGAAGCGGGGCCGAGCTGTTTTTT

v_gene: TRBV7-9
d_gene: .
j_gene: TRBJ2-1
abundance: .
CDR3aa: CASSPPGGPAAGEQFF
CDR3nt: TGTGCCAGCAGCCCCCCCGGGGGACCAGCCGCTGGGGAGCAGTTCTTC

v_gene: TRBV7-3
d_gene: TRBD1
j_gene: TRBJ2-3
abundance: .
CDR3aa: CASSTSGTGSDTQYF
CDR3nt: TGTGCCAGCAGCACATCCGGGACAGGGTCAGATACGCAGTATTTT

v_gene: TRBV5-6
d_gene: TRBD1
j_gene: TRBJ1-1
abundance: few
CDR3aa: CASSNRGRGTEAFF
CDR3nt: TGTGCCAGCAGCAACAGGGGGCGCGGCACTGAAGCTTTCTTT

v_gene: TRBV7-9
d_gene: .
j_gene: TRBJ1-3
abundance: .
CDR3aa: CASSTRQGTGNTIYF
CDR3nt: TGTGCCAGCAGTACCCGCCAGGGGACTGGAAACACCATATATTTT

v_gene: TRBV5-4
d_gene: .
j_gene: TRBJ2-5
abundance: .
CDR3aa: CASSSPQGPGETQYF
CDR3nt: TGTGCCAGCAGCTCTCCCCAGGGTCCTGGGGAGACCCAGTACTTC

v_gene: TRBV30
d_gene: .
j_gene: TRBJ1-1
abundance: .
CDR3aa: CAWSVGGNTEAFF
CDR3nt: TGTGCCTGGAGTGTCGGGGGAAACACTGAAGCTTTCTTT

v_gene: TRBV6-2/TRBV6-3
d_gene: TRBD1
j_gene: TRBJ1-1
abundance: .
CDR3aa: CASSEPTGEEGVNTEAFF
CDR3nt: TGTGCCAGCAGTGAGCCGACAGGGGAAGAGGGGGTGAACACTGAAGCTTTCTTT

v_gene: TRBV10-3
d_gene: .
j_gene: TRBJ1-5
abundance: once
CDR3aa: CAIGGDNQPQHF
CDR3nt: TGTGCCATCGGGGGGGACAATCAGCCCCAGCATTTT

v_gene: TRBV19
d_gene: .
j_gene: TRBJ1-2
abundance: .
CDR3aa: CASSTTVGNGYTF
CDR3nt: TGTGCCAGTAGTACAACTGTGGGCAATGGCTACACCTTC

v_gene: TRBV4-1
d_gene: .
j_gene: TRBJ1-1
abundance: few
CDR3aa: CASSQHSTEAFF
CDR3nt: TGCGCCAGCAGCCAACACTCCACTGAAGCTTTCTTT

v_gene: TRBV9
d_gene: TRBD1
j_gene: TRBJ2-1
abundance: .
CDR3aa: CASSVGGQVTYNEQFF
CDR3nt: TGTGCCAGCAGCGTAGGAGGACAGGTCACCTACAATGAGCAGTTCTTC

v_gene: TRBV5-1
d_gene: TRBD1
j_gene: TRBJ2-7
abundance: .
CDR3aa: CASSSRTGGGSYEQYF
CDR3nt: TGCGCCAGCAGCTCCCGGACAGGGGGAGGCTCCTACGAGCAGTACTTC

v_gene: TRBV14
d_gene: TRBD1
j_gene: TRBJ1-1
abundance: .
CDR3aa: CASSLRQGAADTEAFF
CDR3nt: TGTGCCAGCAGCCTTCGACAGGGGGCGGCGGACACTGAAGCTTTCTTT

v_gene: TRBV5-4
d_gene: .
j_gene: TRBJ2-3
abundance: few
CDR3aa: CASSLKVQGTDTQYF
CDR3nt: TGTGCCAGCAGCTTGAAAGTCCAGGGTACAGATACGCAGTATTTT

v_gene: TRBV4-2
d_gene: TRBD1
j_gene: TRBJ1-2
abundance: .
CDR3aa: CASSYPTGGPKHGYTF
CDR3nt: TGTGCCAGCAGCTATCCGACAGGGGGCCCCAAGCATGGCTACACCTTC

v_gene: TRBV6-6
d_gene: TRBD2
j_gene: TRBJ2-7
abundance: .
CDR3aa: CASSRSGLAAEQYF
CDR3nt: TGTGCCAGCAGTCGATCGGGACTAGCGGCCGAGCAGTACTTC

v_gene: TRBV6-5
d_gene: TRBD1
j_gene: TRBJ1-3
abundance: .
CDR3aa: CASSKTGGTGNTIYF
CDR3nt: TGTGCCAGCAGCAAGACAGGGGGCACTGGAAACACCATATATTTT

v_gene: TRBV29-1
d_gene: .
j_gene: TRBJ2-1
abundance: .
CDR3aa: CSVEGLGLPGGYEQFF
CDR3nt: TGCAGCGTTGAAGGCTTGGGCTTACCTGGGGGCTATGAGCAGTTCTTC

v_gene: TRBV27
d_gene: .
j_gene: TRBJ2-7
abundance: .
CDR3aa: CASSLLFGNRAGIYEQYF
CDR3nt: TGTGCCAGCAGTTTACTTTTCGGTAACCGTGCAGGGATCTACGAGCAGTACTTC

v_gene: TRBV5-6
d_gene: TRBD1
j_gene: TRBJ1-2
abundance: .
CDR3aa: CASSFDRAGGYTF
CDR3nt: TGTGCCAGCAGCTTCGACAGGGCCGGTGGCTACACCTTC

v_gene: TRBV5-4
d_gene: TRBD2
j_gene: TRBJ2-1
abundance: .
CDR3aa: CASSRGGGAGDEQFF
CDR3nt: TGTGCCAGCAGCCGCGGCGGGGGGGCCGGGGATGAGCAGTTCTTC

v_gene: TRBV7-9
d_gene: TRBD1
j_gene: TRBJ1-2
abundance: .
CDR3aa: CASSLRAGTGGLKVYGYTF
CDR3nt: TGTGCCAGCAGCTTAAGGGCCGGGACAGGGGGCCTCAAGGTATATGGCTACACCTTC

v_gene: TRBV18
d_gene: TRBD1
j_gene: TRBJ1-1
abundance: .
CDR3aa: CASSPGAGGTEAFF
CDR3nt: TGTGCCAGCTCACCCGGCGCAGGGGGCACTGAAGCTTTCTTT

v_gene: TRBV4-1
d_gene: TRBD2
j_gene: TRBJ2-7
abundance: .
CDR3aa: CASSLLVAPGGYEQYF
CDR3nt: TGCGCCAGCAGCCTCCTTGTGGCGCCGGGGGGTTACGAGCAGTACTTC

v_gene: TRBV9
d_gene: TRBD1
j_gene: TRBJ1-4
abundance: .
CDR3aa: CASSPRQGAGANEKLFF
CDR3nt: TGTGCCAGCAGCCCCCGACAGGGGGCCGGGGCTAATGAAAAACTGTTTTTT

v_gene: TRBV24-1
d_gene: TRBD2
j_gene: TRBJ2-2
abundance: once
CDR3aa: CATSDPGTSMVGELFF
CDR3nt: TGTGCCACCAGTGATCCCGGGACTAGCATGGTCGGGGAGCTGTTTTTT

v_gene: TRBV7-8
d_gene: .
j_gene: TRBJ1-2
abundance: .
CDR3aa: CASSSNSGLEGGYTF
CDR3nt: TGTGCCAGCAGCTCCAACTCGGGTCTTGAGGGTGGCTACACCTTC

v_gene: TRBV7-3
d_gene: .
j_gene: TRBJ1-5
abundance: .
CDR3aa: CASIPGGIEPQHF
CDR3nt: TGTGCCAGCATCCCGGGGGGAATCGAACCCCAGCATTTT

v_gene: TRBV13
d_gene: .
j_gene: TRBJ2-7
abundance: .
CDR3aa: CASSKSSFATVSYEQYF
CDR3nt: TGTGCCAGCAGCAAAAGTAGCTTTGCGACAGTCTCCTACGAGCAGTACTTC

v_gene: TRBV11-2
d_gene: TRBD1
j_gene: TRBJ1-6
abundance: .
CDR3aa: CASSPLRDSVIPLHF
CDR3nt: TGTGCCAGCAGCCCGCTCCGGGACAGCGTGATACCCCTCCACTTT

v_gene: TRBV18
d_gene: .
j_gene: TRBJ1-1
abundance: .
CDR3aa: CASSPGQSNTEAFF
CDR3nt: TGTGCCAGCTCACCTGGCCAGTCGAACACTGAAGCTTTCTTT

v_gene: TRBV9
d_gene: .
j_gene: TRBJ1-1
abundance: .
CDR3aa: CASSVDLNTEAFF
CDR3nt: TGTGCCAGCAGCGTAGACTTGAACACTGAAGCTTTCTTT

v_gene: TRBV5-6
d_gene: .
j_gene: TRBJ1-5
abundance: .
CDR3aa: CASSIGGISNQPQHF
CDR3nt: TGTGCCAGCAGCATAGGCGGCATCAGCAATCAGCCCCAGCATTTT

v_gene: TRBV7-9
d_gene: TRBD1
j_gene: TRBJ1-1
abundance: .
CDR3aa: CASREGAGTEAFF
CDR3nt: TGTGCCAGCCGTGAGGGGGCAGGCACTGAAGCTTTCTTT

v_gene: TRBV11-3
d_gene: .
j_gene: TRBJ2-1
abundance: .
CDR3aa: CASKFSEQFF
CDR3nt: TGTGCCAGCAAGTTTAGTGAGCAGTTCTTC

v_gene: TRBV2
d_gene: .
j_gene: TRBJ1-1
abundance: .
CDR3aa: CASSEGRGNTEAFF
CDR3nt: TGTGCCAGCAGTGAGGGTAGGGGGAACACTGAAGCTTTCTTT

v_gene: TRBV30
d_gene: TRBD1
j_gene: TRBJ2-7
abundance: .
CDR3aa: CASDRGPSSYEQYF
CDR3nt: TGTGCCTCCGACAGGGGGCCCAGCTCCTACGAGCAGTACTTC

v_gene: TRBV5-6
d_gene: TRBD2
j_gene: TRBJ2-1
abundance: .
CDR3aa: CASSLAAGGPYNEQFF
CDR3nt: TGTGCCAGCAGCTTGGCCGCGGGGGGGCCGTACAATGAGCAGTTCTTC

v_gene: TRBV3-1/TRBV3-2
d_gene: TRBD1
j_gene: TRBJ2-2
abundance: .
CDR3aa: CASSSGTATGELFF
CDR3nt: TGTGCCAGCAGCTCCGGGACAGCCACCGGGGAGCTGTTTTTT

v_gene: TRBV7-2
d_gene: .
j_gene: TRBJ2-2
abundance: .
CDR3aa: CASSLQGRYNTGELFF
CDR3nt: TGTGCCAGCAGCCTACAGGGACGATACAACACCGGGGAGCTGTTTTTT

v_gene: TRBV19
d_gene: .
j_gene: TRBJ1-4
abundance: .
CDR3aa: CASSAGSGEKLFF
CDR3nt: TGTGCCAGTAGTGCGGGGTCGGGGGAAAAACTGTTTTTT

v_gene: TRBV7-9
d_gene: .
j_gene: TRBJ1-2
abundance: many
CDR3aa: CASSLDRPAYGYTF
CDR3nt: TGTGCCAGCAGCTTAGACAGGCCCGCGTATGGCTACACCTTC

v_gene: TRBV15
d_gene: .
j_gene: TRBJ1-6
abundance: few
CDR3aa: CATSRGGRGTPLRSYNSPLHF
CDR3nt: TGTGCCACCAGCAGAGGAGGGAGGGGAACGCCGCTCCGCTCCTATAATTCACCCCTCCACTTT

v_gene: TRBV5-1
d_gene: TRBD2
j_gene: TRBJ2-5
abundance: .
CDR3aa: CASSSQGLAVQETQYF
CDR3nt: TGCGCCAGCAGCTCACAGGGACTAGCGGTCCAAGAGACCCAGTACTTC

v_gene: TRBV4-1
d_gene: .
j_gene: TRBJ1-1
abundance: .
CDR3aa: CASSLAQLNTEAFF
CDR3nt: TGCGCCAGCAGCCTTGCCCAGTTGAACACTGAAGCTTTCTTT

v_gene: TRBV27
d_gene: .
j_gene: TRBJ1-1
abundance: .
CDR3aa: CASSGINVAEAFF
CDR3nt: TGTGCCAGCAGCGGGATCAACGTCGCTGAAGCTTTCTTT

v_gene: TRBV7-3
d_gene: .
j_gene: TRBJ2-5
abundance: .
CDR3aa: CASSLGEAETQYF
CDR3nt: TGTGCCAGCAGCTTAGGAGAGGCCGAGACCCAGTACTTC

v_gene: TRBV3-1/TRBV3-2
d_gene: TRBD1
j_gene: TRBJ2-1
abundance: .
CDR3aa: CASSSNRGTDEQFF
CDR3nt: TGTGCCAGCAGCTCTAACAGGGGTACAGATGAGCAGTTCTTC

v_gene: TRBV12-3/TRBV12-4
d_gene: .
j_gene: TRBJ1-5
abundance: .
CDR3aa: CASSSRGHQPQHF
CDR3nt: TGTGCCAGCAGTTCTCGAGGCCATCAGCCCCAGCATTTT

v_gene: TRBV9
d_gene: .
j_gene: TRBJ2-3
abundance: .
CDR3aa: CASSVAGKADTQYF
CDR3nt: TGTGCCAGCAGCGTAGCGGGGAAGGCAGATACGCAGTATTTT

v_gene: TRBV9
d_gene: .
j_gene: TRBJ1-1
abundance: .
CDR3aa: CASSPGRGSEAFF
CDR3nt: TGTGCCAGCAGCCCCGGACGGGGGAGTGAAGCTTTCTTT

v_gene: TRBV7-9
d_gene: .
j_gene: TRBJ1-1
abundance: .
CDR3aa: CASSLAAVNTEAFF
CDR3nt: TGTGCCAGCAGCTTAGCGGCGGTGAACACTGAAGCTTTCTTT

v_gene: TRBV5-1
d_gene: .
j_gene: TRBJ2-5
abundance: .
CDR3aa: CASSKQGPMETQYF
CDR3nt: TGCGCCAGCAGCAAACAGGGTCCGATGGAGACCCAGTACTTC

v_gene: TRBV6-5
d_gene: .
j_gene: TRBJ1-1
abundance: .
CDR3aa: CASSYLPRGAGTEAFF
CDR3nt: TGTGCCAGCAGTTACCTCCCCCGGGGCGCGGGGACTGAAGCTTTCTTT